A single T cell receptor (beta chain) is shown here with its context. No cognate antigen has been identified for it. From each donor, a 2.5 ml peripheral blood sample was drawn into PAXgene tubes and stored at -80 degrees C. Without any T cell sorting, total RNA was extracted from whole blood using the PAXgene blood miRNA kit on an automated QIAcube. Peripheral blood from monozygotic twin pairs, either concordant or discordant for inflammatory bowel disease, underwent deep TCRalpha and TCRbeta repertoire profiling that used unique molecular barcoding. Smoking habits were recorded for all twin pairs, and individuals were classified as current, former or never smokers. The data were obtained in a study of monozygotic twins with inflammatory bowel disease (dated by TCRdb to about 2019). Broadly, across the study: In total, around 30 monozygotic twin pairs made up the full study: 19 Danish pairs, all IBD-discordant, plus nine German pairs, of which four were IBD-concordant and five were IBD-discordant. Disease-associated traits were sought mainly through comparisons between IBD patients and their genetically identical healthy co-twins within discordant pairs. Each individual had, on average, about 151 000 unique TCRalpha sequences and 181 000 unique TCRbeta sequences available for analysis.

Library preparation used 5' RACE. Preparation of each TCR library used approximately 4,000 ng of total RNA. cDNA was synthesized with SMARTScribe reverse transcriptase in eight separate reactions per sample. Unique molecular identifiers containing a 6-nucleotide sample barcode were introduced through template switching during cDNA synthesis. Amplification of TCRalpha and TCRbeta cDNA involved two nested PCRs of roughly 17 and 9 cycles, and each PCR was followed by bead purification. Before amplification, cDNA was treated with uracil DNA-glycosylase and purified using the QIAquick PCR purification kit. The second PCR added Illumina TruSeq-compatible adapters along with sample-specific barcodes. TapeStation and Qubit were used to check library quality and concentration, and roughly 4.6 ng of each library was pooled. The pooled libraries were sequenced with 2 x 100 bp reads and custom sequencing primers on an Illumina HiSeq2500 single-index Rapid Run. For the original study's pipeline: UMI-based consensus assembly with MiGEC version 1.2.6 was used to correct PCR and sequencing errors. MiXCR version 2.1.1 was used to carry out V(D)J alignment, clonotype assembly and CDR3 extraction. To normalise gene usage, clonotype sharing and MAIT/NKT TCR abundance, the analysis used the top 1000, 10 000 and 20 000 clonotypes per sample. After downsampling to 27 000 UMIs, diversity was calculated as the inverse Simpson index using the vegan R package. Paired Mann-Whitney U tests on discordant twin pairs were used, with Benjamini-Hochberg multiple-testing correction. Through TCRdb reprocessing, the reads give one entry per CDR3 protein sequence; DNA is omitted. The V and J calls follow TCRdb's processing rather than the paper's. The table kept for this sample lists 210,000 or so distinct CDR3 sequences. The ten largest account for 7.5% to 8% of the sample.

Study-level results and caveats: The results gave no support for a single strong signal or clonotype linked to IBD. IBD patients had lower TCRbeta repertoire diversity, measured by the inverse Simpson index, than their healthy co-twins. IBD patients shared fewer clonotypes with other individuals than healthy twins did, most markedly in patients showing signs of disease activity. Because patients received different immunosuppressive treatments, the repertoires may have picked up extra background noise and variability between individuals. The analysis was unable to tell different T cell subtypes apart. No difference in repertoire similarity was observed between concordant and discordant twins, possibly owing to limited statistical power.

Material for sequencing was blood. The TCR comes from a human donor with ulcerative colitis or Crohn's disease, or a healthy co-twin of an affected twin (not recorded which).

Here the CDR3 is given as CASSIGQGIISNEQFF. The V and J genes are TRBV19 and TRBJ2-1; the TRBD1 assignment by TCRdb is unverifiable without DNA. Counted from cysteine to phenylalanine, this CDR3 has 16 amino acids. The record lacks a DNA sequence. In the germline V gene (reference sequence), CDR1 corresponds to LNHDA and CDR2 to SQIVND.